The clone carrying this TCR beta chain was seen many times. One junction end does not reproduce the germline sequence, and a read error may be involved. The data are from a study of response to subunit inactivated influenza vaccine. TCRdb independently ran MiXCR on the RT-PCR reads; one entry per CDR3 protein. The table has some 570,000 distinct CDR3 sequences, around 11% seen once. This same sample was also taken into another study, of T cells expressing NK-cell markers. That investigation notes: What made the TCR beta cDNA was 5'RACE template switching with UMIs.

This clonotype originated in a man in his fifties who received an inactivated influenza vaccine. Sample: PBMCs from blood, taken on the day of vaccination.

The CDR3 protein is CASRLAGGTYEQYF. The CDR3, as DNA: TGCGCCAGCAGACTAGCGGGGGGGACCTACGAGCAGTACTTC. The V call is TRBV12-3 or TRBV12-4, the J call TRBJ2-7; 14 nucleotides line up with TRBD2. The CDR3 sequence is 14 residues long.